This TCR beta chain stems from a study of T cells in localized non-small cell lung cancer. Per the germline V gene, CDR1 is SGHVS and CDR2 is FNYEAQ. The CDR3 totals 15 residues. The J segment lost 8 bases and the V segment lost 3 bases, leaving 5 bases of the junction unmatched. Study observations and caveats: Among the top 100 tumor clones, a median 57 appeared in adjacent lung.

A word on this clone: The target antigen is unknown.

The method was immunoSEQ multiplex PCR; TCRdb's version includes in-frame clones alone and lacks a portion of them. The sample shows around 78,000 clones, more than 75% of them seen only once. The sequences come from peripheral blood, collected before any cancer treatment. This clonotype was obtained from a female donor older than 55 with stage I lung adenocarcinoma. V gene TRBV7-6 combines with J gene TRBJ2-1, with 12 bases matching TRBD1. CDR3 nucleotide sequence: TGTGCCAGCAGCTTCACCGGGACAGGGGGCGATGAGCAGTTCTTC. This gives the protein CASSFTGTGGDEQFF.